The source of this T cell receptor (beta chain) is a study of post-analysis software for immune sequencing data. General study points: Patients had higher frequencies than controls of about five TRBV segments, including TRBV5-6, TRBV5-1 and TRBV20-1.

Concerning this clonotype: Its matching antigen is unknown.

This CDR3 comprises 12 residues. V dropped 5 bases and J dropped 5 bases, with 12 bases sitting between them. The germline CDR1 and CDR2 sequences are DFQATT and SNEGSKA (reference sequence). cDNA libraries for TCR beta contained unique molecular identifiers. TCRdb used MiXCR to reprocess the PCR reads, holding one entry per CDR3 protein. There are 380,000 or so distinct CDR3 sequences in the sample; 30% to 45% occur only once, and 13% lies in the top ten. The sequencing input was blood. The sequence came from a girl aged 5-17 years with multiple sclerosis. The V gene is TRBV20-1, the J gene TRBJ1-2; tentatively, D is TRBD1 (6 bases). CDR3 sequence: CSAPIGGYGYTF. The CDR3 DNA follows: TGCAGTGCTCCGATAGGGGGGTATGGCTACACCTTC.